This TCR beta chain appears in the sequencing data of a study of T cell repertoires in cytomegalovirus infection. Study background: Recently identified HLA-C-restricted CMV epitopes and well-studied HLA-B-restricted CMV epitopes were used by the study. Signatures in public TCR beta sequences pointed to both CMV infection and matching HLA type. Study-wide findings and caveats: Individuals carrying CMV plus the relevant HLA were identified by cumulative frequency of public TCR beta families.

As for this clonotype: Its antigen remains unidentified.

MiXCR was run by TCRdb on the reads, yielding one entry per CDR3 protein. The sample lists about 900,000 distinct CDR3 sequences; around 30% were seen once. The sequence was obtained from a human donor in good health (CMV status not recorded). Some clones in this sample may be carry-over from other donors' samples. This specimen was cultured CD8+ T cells from PBMCs, taken from culture after CMV antigen stimulation.

DNA for the CDR3: TGTGCCAGCAGTTACGACCAGGGGGCCTACGAGCAGTACGTC. Residues: CASSYDQGAYEQYV. The chain employs TRBV6-8 and TRBJ2-7, with TRBD1 matching over 7 bases. V was clipped by 2 bases and J by 2 bases; unmatched bases: 3. This CDR3 has 14 amino acids. Germline CDR1 and CDR2: MNHGY and SAAAGT.